Following are 30 T cell receptor beta chains from one sample sequenced in a study of T cells in Graves' hyperthyroidism and ophthalmopathy. TCR beta CDR3 sequences were amplified from RNA transcripts. RT-PCR in the first round (using the HTBI primer set) targeted the TCR CDR3. TCRdb re-called the multiplex PCR reads with MiXCR, one entry per CDR3 protein. The sample records some 320,000 distinct CDR3 sequences, approximately 13% being singletons. Specimen: blood. The source of these receptors is a woman aged 40 to 50 with Graves' ophthalmopathy.

The chain uses TRBV29-1 and TRBJ2-7; D not certain. Trimming stripped 5 bases from V and 1 base from J, with 9 bases between. Germline CDR1 and CDR2: SQVTM and ANQGSEA. This CDR3 region has 12 residues. The CDR3 reads CSVNLNSYEQYF. The CDR3 nucleotides are TGCAGCGTTAACCTGAATTCCTACGAGCAGTACTTC.

CDR3: CAWSPGTGTSYSNQPQHF. The CDR3 nucleotides are TGTGCCTGGAGCCCCGGGACAGGGACGAGCTATAGCAATCAGCCCCAGCATTTT. V usage is TRBV30 and J usage is TRBJ1-5; 9 positions agree with TRBD1. This CDR3 contains 18 residues. Germline values: CDR1 GTSNPN, CDR2 SVGIG (reference sequence). V was pared by 3 bases and J by 0 bases, with 12 bases of the junction left unmatched.

This clonotype was seen many times. The chain is built from TRBV7-9 and TRBJ1-2, with TRBD1 as a possible D gene (6 bases). The CDR3 length is 13 residues. The ends were cut back, 1 base at V and 8 bases at J, with 11 bases in the middle. From germline, CDR1 is SEHNR and CDR2 FQNEAQ (reference sequence). The DNA for the CDR3 is TGTGCCAGCAGCTTAGGGACAGATAACGGCTACACCTTC. Its translation: CASSLGTDNGYTF.

About this clonotype itself: Since a much larger clone is just one base distant, this may be a read error. V gene TRBV3-1 combines with J gene TRBJ1-6; no firm D call. This CDR3 contains 15 residues. The V gene lost 1 base and the J gene lost 6 bases, with 10 bases spanning the gap. The germline gives CDR1 LGHDT, CDR2 YNNKEL (reference sequence). CDR3 amino acids: CASSQGYRCNSPLHF. The DNA of the CDR3 is TGTGCCAGCAGCCAAGGTTATAGATGTAATTCACCCCTCCACTTT.

V and J are TRBV30 and TRBJ1-1, with 8 bases identical to TRBD1. The germline V gene has CDR1 GTSNPN and CDR2 SVGIG (reference sequence). The CDR3 covers 18 residues. After removal of 3 bases from V and 10 bases from J, the junction contained 25 bases not matched to a gene. The CDR3 reads CAWRNSDRVRDRRRGAFF. The CDR3 bases are TGTGCCTGGAGAAATAGTGACCGCGTGCGGGACAGGCGACGGGGAGCTTTCTTT.

The chain recombines TRBV7-8 with TRBJ2-7; no clear D. Germline V gene lookup returns CDR1 SGHVS and CDR2 FQNEAQ. V lost 5 bases and J 2 bases, leaving 13 bases between the germline ends. The CDR3 runs to 14 residues. The CDR3 loop is CASSPIRMTYEQYF. CDR3 nucleotide sequence: TGTGCCAGCAGCCCTATAAGGATGACCTACGAGCAGTACTTC.

The chain joins TRBV12-3 or TRBV12-4 to TRBJ1-2, with 9 bases identical to TRBD1. This CDR3 contains 14 residues. Germline trimming cut 6 bases from V and 7 bases from J; bases unmatched to any gene: 9. CDR3 residues: CASSNRDRATGYTF. The CDR3 DNA is TGTGCCAGCAGCAACCGGGACAGGGCGACTGGCTACACCTTC.

In its sample, this clonotype was seen a few times. This chain joins TRBV27 and TRBJ1-6; D perhaps matches TRBD1 (6 bases). The CDR3 length is 16 residues. Trimming took off 0 bases at V and 6 bases at J, with 12 bases between the two ends. CDR1 is MNHEY, CDR2 SMNVEV, per germline (reference sequence). This chain's CDR3 is CASSLSRGAGNSPLHF. The DNA for the CDR3 is TGTGCCAGCAGTTTATCCCGGGGGGCGGGTAATTCACCCCTCCACTTT.

The V gene is TRBV7-6, the J gene TRBJ2-2; maybe TRBD2 (6 bases). This CDR3 contains 17 residues. Germline CDR1 reads SGHVS; CDR2 reads FNYEAQ. Trimming removed 3 bases at V and 1 base at J, with 15 bases between. The CDR3 DNA reads as TGTGCCAGCAGCTTGCAACCGGGAGTATGGAACACCGGGGAGCTGTTTTTT. Its translation is CASSLQPGVWNTGELFF. The complete variable domain, with remaining parts taken from reference TRBV7-6 and TRBJ2-2, reads GAGVSQSPRYKVTKRGQDVALRCDPISGHVSLYWYRQALGQGPEFLTYFNYEAQQDKSGLPNDRFSAERPEGSISTLTIQRTEQRDSAMYRCASSLQPGVWNTGELFFGEGSRLTVL.

This clonotype was detected many times. This sequence joins TRBV2 and TRBJ2-2; TRBD1 might be the D (5 bases). The CDR3 spans 15 residues. Trimming cost V 3 bases and J 5 bases, with 13 bases left between them. Germline V gene lookup returns CDR1 SNHLY and CDR2 FYNNEI. The DNA for the CDR3 is TGTGCCAGCAGTGATCAGGGTAGGGTGACCGGGGAGCTGTTTTTT. As protein: CASSDQGRVTGELFF.

This clonotype was seen more than once but under ten times. V gene TRBV19 combines with J gene TRBJ2-2; 10 positions match TRBD2. The CDR3 has 15 residues. CDR1 is LNHDA, CDR2 SQIVND, per germline (reference sequence). V was clipped by 4 bases and J by 3 bases; unmatched bases: 2. The CDR3 sequence is CASSNGLADTGELFF. The CDR3 nucleotides read TGTGCCAGTAGTAATGGACTAGCGGACACCGGGGAGCTGTTTTTT.

This clonotype was seen many times. The chain uses TRBV2 and TRBJ2-3, with a weak D call TRBD1 (7 bases). V lost 6 bases to trimming and J lost 4 bases, with 17 bases between them. CDR1 is SNHLY, CDR2 FYNNEI, per germline. The CDR3 runs to 15 residues. This CDR3 reads CASSGGQYGADTQYF. CDR3 nucleotide sequence: TGTGCCAGCAGCGGGGGACAGTATGGCGCAGATACGCAGTATTTT.

This clonotype was counted between two and nine times. The chain links TRBV9 to TRBJ1-1, with 10 bases aligning to TRBD1. This CDR3 is 15 amino acids long. CDR1 SGDLS and CDR2 YYNGEE come from the germline V gene. The J segment lost 4 bases and the V segment lost 4 bases, leaving 7 bases of the junction unmatched. The CDR3 reads CASSLGTGATTEAFF. The CDR3 DNA reads TGTGCCAGCAGCCTCGGGACAGGGGCCACCACTGAAGCTTTCTTT.

This clonotype was observed at least ten times. This chain uses TRBV28 with TRBJ2-1; D is ambiguous. CDR1 MDHEN and CDR2 SYDVKM come from the germline V gene. This CDR3 comprises 17 residues. V was pared by 2 bases and J by 0 bases, with 14 bases between. The CDR3 DNA reads as TGTGCCAGCAGTTTACAATCCTTGGCCCCCTCCTACAATGAGCAGTTCTTC. Its translation: CASSLQSLAPSYNEQFF. Full variable domain (rest looked up from reference TRBV28 and TRBJ2-1): DVKVTQSSRYLVKRTGEKVFLECVQDMDHENMFWYRQDPGLGLRLIYFSYDVKMKEKGDIPEGYSVSREKKERFSLILESASTNQTSMYLCASSLQSLAPSYNEQFFGPGTRLTVL.

This clonotype was seen ten or more times. This chain connects TRBV20-1 to TRBJ2-1; D uncertain. V was shortened by 3 bases and J by 9 bases, with 9 bases between the two germline ends. The CDR3 covers 11 residues. CDR1 and CDR2 from the germline V gene are DFQATT and SNEGSKA (reference sequence). CDR3 nucleotides: TGCAGTGCTAGCGACCAGGTTGAGCAGTTCTTC. Its protein product is CSASDQVEQFF.

Many counts were recorded for this clonotype. The chain links TRBV2 to TRBJ1-5, with no clear D. Germline V gene sequence: CDR1 SNHLY, CDR2 FYNNEI. CDR3 length equals 13 residues. V was pared by 2 bases and J by 4 bases, with 6 bases between. CDR3 amino acids: CASSEMGNQPQHF. CDR3 DNA sequence: TGTGCCAGCAGTGAAATGGGGAATCAGCCCCAGCATTTT.

This clonotype was seen ten or more times. The rearrangement uses TRBV10-3 and TRBJ2-1; the D gene could be TRBD1 or TRBD2 (5 bases each). The CDR3 loop spans 14 amino acids. Trimming cost V 4 bases and J 2 bases, with 9 bases left between them. Germline V gene sequence: CDR1 ENHRY, CDR2 SYGVKD. CDR3 nucleotides: TGTGCCATCAGTGTTGAGGGGACCTACAATGAGCAGTTCTTC. The encoded protein is CAISVEGTYNEQFF.

In its sample, this clonotype was seen a few times. CDR3 residues: CASSQVRGGLVLQYF. CDR3 nucleotide sequence: TGCGCCAGCAGCCAAGTACGGGGGGGGCTGGTATTGCAGTACTTC. The V and J genes are TRBV4-1 and TRBJ2-7; 8 nucleotides match TRBD2. Per germline, CDR1 MGHRA and CDR2 YSYEKL. This CDR3 is built from 15 residues. With V trimmed by 1 base and J by 9 bases, 11 bases remained unmatched.

This clonotype was seen many times. The V call is TRBV28, the J call TRBJ2-2; TRBD2 is a possible D gene (5 bases). Deletions cut 4 bases from V and 3 bases from J, with 27 bases between. CDR1 is MDHEN and CDR2 is SYDVKM in the germline V gene. The CDR3 totals 20 residues. CDR3 region: CASSWGTFGYSMEDTGELFF. CDR3 bases: TGTGCCAGCAGTTGGGGTACGTTCGGCTACTCCATGGAGGACACCGGGGAGCTGTTTTTT.

This clonotype has ten or more counts. The J gene is TRBJ1-2, the V gene TRBV27, with 7 bases matching TRBD1. The CDR3 runs to 15 residues. Germline V gives CDR1 MNHEY, CDR2 SMNVEV (reference sequence). The V and J ends lost 4 bases and 5 bases, in that order; junction bases with no gene match: 10. The CDR3 here is CASSSRTGPRYGYTF. The CDR3 DNA follows: TGTGCCAGCAGTTCGCGGACAGGACCTCGTTATGGCTACACCTTC.

This clonotype was counted ten times or more. V and J are TRBV2 and TRBJ1-2; TRBD1 aligns across 12 bases. Germline lookup yields CDR1 SNHLY and CDR2 FYNNEI. The J segment lost 8 bases and the V segment lost 4 bases, leaving 8 bases of the junction unmatched. The CDR3 has 15 residues. CDR3 coding DNA: TGTGCCAGCAGTGCGGGGACAGGGGGCGCTAGCGGCTACACCTTC. As protein: CASSAGTGGASGYTF.

At least ten counts were recorded for this clonotype. The rearrangement uses TRBV6-1 and TRBJ2-1, with 7 bases aligning to TRBD2. From germline, CDR1 is MNHNS and CDR2 SASEGT. The CDR3 runs to 15 residues. The J segment lost 6 bases and the V segment lost 4 bases, leaving 9 bases of the junction unmatched. In nucleotides, the CDR3 is TGTGCCAGCAGTGTGGAATGGGGACTATTCAATGAGCAGTTCTTC. Amino acids: CASSVEWGLFNEQFF.

This clonotype has more than one count but fewer than ten. A read error may be the cause here, since a much bigger clone is one base away. The chain carries TRBV24-1 and TRBJ2-7; TRBD2 aligns across 10 bases. Germline V gives CDR1 KGHDR, CDR2 SFDVKD. Trimming at V came to 3 bases and at J to 4 bases, leaving 2 bases not matched to a gene. This CDR3 is 14 amino acids long. The CDR3 loop reads CATSDASGSYEQYF. The CDR3 nucleotides are TGTGCCACCAGTGATGCTAGCGGGAGTTACGAGCAGTACTTC.

The table lists this clonotype with a few counts. The genes are TRBV5-1 and TRBJ1-1, with a possible D match to TRBD1 (5 bases). Trimming cost V 4 bases and J 0 bases, with 16 bases left between them. Germline-derived CDR1 and CDR2 are SGHRS and YFSETQ. The CDR3 is 16 residues long. The CDR3 here is CASSPKVGGLNTEAFF. The CDR3 coding sequence is TGCGCCAGCAGCCCCAAGGTGGGGGGACTGAACACTGAAGCTTTCTTT. Looking up the rest from reference TRBV5-1 and TRBJ1-1 gives the full variable domain: KAGVTQTPRYLIKTRGQQVTLSCSPISGHRSVSWYQQTPGQGLQFLFEYFSETQRNKGNFPGRFSGRQFSNSRSEMNVSTLELGDSALYLCASSPKVGGLNTEAFFGQGTRLTVV.

This clonotype has a count of ten or more. The chain uses TRBV24-1 and TRBJ2-3; 13 bases fit TRBD2. CDR1 and CDR2 (germline): KGHDR, SFDVKD. The CDR3 length is 18 residues. The ends lost 3 bases at V and 4 bases at J; junction bases unmatched: 9. The DNA for the CDR3 is TGTGCCACCAGTGATAGGGGGACTAGCGGGGTTAAGGCAGATACGCAGTATTTT. It yields the protein CATSDRGTSGVKADTQYF.

In this sample, this clonotype turned up many times. The J gene is TRBJ2-1, the V gene TRBV29-1; D might be TRBD2 (6 bases). The CDR3 is 12 amino acids. CDR1 SQVTM and CDR2 ANQGSEA come from the germline V gene. Deletions cut 3 bases from V and 9 bases from J, with 12 bases between. CDR3 nucleotide sequence: TGCAGCGTTGATCCAAACGGGGGTGAGCAGTTCTTC. This encodes CSVDPNGGEQFF.

The sample holds a few counts of this clonotype. The genes are TRBV13 and TRBJ2-3, with D possibly TRBD2 on 6 matching bases. The ends were cut back, 5 bases at V and 4 bases at J, with 16 bases in the middle. The germline CDR1 and CDR2 sequences are PRHDT and FYEKMQ (reference sequence). The CDR3 covers 15 residues. CDR3 loop: CASSNRLVDADTQYF. The DNA for the CDR3 is TGTGCCAGCAGCAACAGACTAGTCGATGCAGATACGCAGTATTTT.

This clonotype was observed a few times. The V gene is TRBV7-9, the J gene TRBJ1-2, with D possibly TRBD1 on 5 matching bases. Trimming removed 5 bases at V and 8 bases at J, with 15 bases between. CDR3 size: 13 residues. Germline CDR1 is SEHNR and CDR2 is FQNEAQ (reference sequence). CDR3 amino acids: CASSRWQGRGYTF. Here the CDR3 DNA reads TGTGCCAGCAGCAGGTGGCAGGGTCGGGGCTACACCTTC. The full variable domain, completed using reference TRBV7-9 and TRBJ1-2, is DTGVSQNPRHKITKRGQNVTFRCDPISEHNRLYWYRQTLGQGPEFLTYFQNEAQLEKSRLLSDRFSAERPKGSFSTLEIQRTEQGDSAMYLCASSRWQGRGYTFGSGTRLTVV.

This clonotype was detected ten times or more. V and J are TRBV3-1 and TRBJ1-1; D uncertain. The germline CDR1 and CDR2 sequences are LGHDT and YNNKEL (reference sequence). This CDR3 is 13 amino acids long. V was trimmed by 0 bases and J by 6 bases, leaving 8 bases between them. The CDR3 here is CASSQDGVSEAFF. CDR3 bases: TGTGCCAGCAGCCAAGATGGGGTCTCTGAAGCTTTCTTT.

In this sample, this clonotype turned up many times. In DNA form, the CDR3 reads TGTGCCAGCAGTGCTCTCCTAGGACAGGGCCCGAACACTGAAGCTTTCTTT. Protein product: CASSALLGQGPNTEAFF. This chain joins TRBV2 and TRBJ1-1; 8 bases line up with TRBD1. The V gene's germline CDR1 is SNHLY and CDR2 FYNNEI. CDR3 length: 17 residues. V lost 4 bases, J lost 1 base, and 11 bases stayed unmatched.